The clone carrying this T cell receptor (beta chain) was counted only a few times. The source of the sample is a study of identical twins. Germline CDR1 reads MNHEY; CDR2 reads SVGEGT. V gave up 0 bases and J gave up 8 bases, with 10 bases separating them. This CDR3 comprises 13 residues. In TCRdb, the 5' RACE reads were re-called with MiXCR into one record per CDR3 protein. The data hold about 470,000 distinct CDR3 sequences, with more than 20% observed a single time. The same specimen was also included in a second study, on T cells expressing NK-cell markers. According to that study: Each TCR beta repertoire originated in sorted T cells that were CD3+CD56+NKG2C+, CD3+CD56+NKG2C- or CD3+CD56-NKG2C+.

The sample was CD4+ T cells sorted from blood. The gene calls are TRBV6-2 or TRBV6-3 and TRBJ1-2; D gene ambiguous. The TCR originated in a woman aged 18-35 years in good health. This CDR3 is CASSYSSQVGYTF. The CDR3 coding sequence is TGTGCCAGCAGTTACTCGAGCCAGGTCGGCTACACCTTC.